Sequencing of this TCR beta chain was carried out in a study of blood T cell repertoires in COVID-19. Across the study: Samples representing acute and convalescent COVID-19 were sourced from the United States, Italy and Spain. Sources were T cells, B-cell-depleted T cells, or PBMCs; the material itself was cDNA or gDNA.

Unmatched junction bases numbered 10, after V lost 7 bases and J lost 2 bases. In germline, CDR1 is SNHLY, CDR2 FYNNEI. The CDR3 runs 15 residues. Profiled with immunoSEQ multiplex PCR; TCRdb holds only in-frame clones, not every one. The table records 300,000 to 350,000 clones, about nine tenths of them present only once. The sample consisted of peripheral blood. The receptor was isolated from a woman between 50 and 59 years old with COVID-19, enrolled during active disease. The gene calls are TRBV2 and TRBJ1-1, with 7 positions matching TRBD1. For the CDR3, the DNA is TGTGCCAGCAACAAACAGGGGCGAGATAACACTGAAGCTTTCTTT. This gives the protein CASNKQGRDNTEAFF.